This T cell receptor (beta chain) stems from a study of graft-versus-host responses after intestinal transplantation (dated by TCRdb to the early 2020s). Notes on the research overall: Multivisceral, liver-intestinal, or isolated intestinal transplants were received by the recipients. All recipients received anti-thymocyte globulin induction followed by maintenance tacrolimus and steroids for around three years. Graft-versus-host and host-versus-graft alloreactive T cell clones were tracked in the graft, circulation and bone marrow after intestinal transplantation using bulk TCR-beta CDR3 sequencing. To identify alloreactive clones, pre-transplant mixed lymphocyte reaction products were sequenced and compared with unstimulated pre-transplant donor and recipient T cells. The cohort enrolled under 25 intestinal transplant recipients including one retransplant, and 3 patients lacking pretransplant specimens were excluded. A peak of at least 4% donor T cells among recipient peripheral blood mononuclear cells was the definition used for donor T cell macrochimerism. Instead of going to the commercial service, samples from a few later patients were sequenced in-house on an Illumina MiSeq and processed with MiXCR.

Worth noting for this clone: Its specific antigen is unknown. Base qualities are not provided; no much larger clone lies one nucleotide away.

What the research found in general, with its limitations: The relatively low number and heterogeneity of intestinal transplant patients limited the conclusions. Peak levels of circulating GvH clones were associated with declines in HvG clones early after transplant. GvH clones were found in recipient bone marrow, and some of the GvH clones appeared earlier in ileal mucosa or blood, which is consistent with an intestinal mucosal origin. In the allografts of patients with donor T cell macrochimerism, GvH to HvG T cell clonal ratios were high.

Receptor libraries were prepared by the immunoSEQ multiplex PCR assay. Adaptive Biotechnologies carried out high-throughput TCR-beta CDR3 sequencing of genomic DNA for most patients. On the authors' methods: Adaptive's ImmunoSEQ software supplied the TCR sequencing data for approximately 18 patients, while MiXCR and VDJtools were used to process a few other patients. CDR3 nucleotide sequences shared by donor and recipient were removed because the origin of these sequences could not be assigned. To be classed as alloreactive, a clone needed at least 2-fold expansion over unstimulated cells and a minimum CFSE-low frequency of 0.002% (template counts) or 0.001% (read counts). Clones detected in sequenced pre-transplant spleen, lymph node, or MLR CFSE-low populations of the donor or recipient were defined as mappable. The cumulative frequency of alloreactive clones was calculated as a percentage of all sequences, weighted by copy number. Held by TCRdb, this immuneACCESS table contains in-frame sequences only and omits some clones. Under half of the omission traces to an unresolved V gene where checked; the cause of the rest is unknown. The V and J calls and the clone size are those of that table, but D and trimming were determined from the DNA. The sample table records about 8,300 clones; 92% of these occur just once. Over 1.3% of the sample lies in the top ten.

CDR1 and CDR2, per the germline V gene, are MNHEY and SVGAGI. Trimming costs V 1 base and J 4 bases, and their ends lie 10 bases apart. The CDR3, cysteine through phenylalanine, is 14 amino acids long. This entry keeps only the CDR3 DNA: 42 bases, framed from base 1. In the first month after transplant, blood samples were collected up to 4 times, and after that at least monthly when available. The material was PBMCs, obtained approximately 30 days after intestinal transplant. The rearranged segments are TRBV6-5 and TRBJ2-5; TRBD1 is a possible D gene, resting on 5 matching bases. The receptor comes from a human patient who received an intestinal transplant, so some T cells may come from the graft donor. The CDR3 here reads CASSYFQGVETQYF. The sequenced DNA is TGTGCCAGCAGTTACTTCCAGGGCGTAGAGACCCAGTACTTC.